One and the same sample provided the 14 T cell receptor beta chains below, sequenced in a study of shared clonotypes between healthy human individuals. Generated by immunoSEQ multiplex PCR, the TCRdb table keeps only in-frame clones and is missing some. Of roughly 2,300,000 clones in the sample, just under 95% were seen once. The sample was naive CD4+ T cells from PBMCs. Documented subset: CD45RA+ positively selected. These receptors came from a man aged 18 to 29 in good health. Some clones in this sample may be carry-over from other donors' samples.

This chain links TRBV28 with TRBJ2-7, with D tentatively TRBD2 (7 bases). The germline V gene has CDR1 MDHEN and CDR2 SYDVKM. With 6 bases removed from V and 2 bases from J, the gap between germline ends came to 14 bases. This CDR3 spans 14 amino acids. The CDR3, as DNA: TGTGCCAGCAGGGAGGCCGGGGGGCCCTACGAGCAGTACTTC. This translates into CASREAGGPYEQYF.

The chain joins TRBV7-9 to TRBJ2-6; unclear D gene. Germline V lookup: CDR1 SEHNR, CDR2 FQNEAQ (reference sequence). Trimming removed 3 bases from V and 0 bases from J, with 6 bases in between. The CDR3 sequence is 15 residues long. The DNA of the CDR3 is TGTGCCAGCAGCTTCGATCTCTCTGGGGCCAACGTCCTGACTTTC. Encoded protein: CASSFDLSGANVLTF. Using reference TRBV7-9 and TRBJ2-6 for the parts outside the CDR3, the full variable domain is DTGVSQNPRHKITKRGQNVTFRCDPISEHNRLYWYRQTLGQGPEFLTYFQNEAQLEKSRLLSDRFSAERPKGSFSTLEIQRTEQGDSAMYLCASSFDLSGANVLTFGAGSRLTVL.

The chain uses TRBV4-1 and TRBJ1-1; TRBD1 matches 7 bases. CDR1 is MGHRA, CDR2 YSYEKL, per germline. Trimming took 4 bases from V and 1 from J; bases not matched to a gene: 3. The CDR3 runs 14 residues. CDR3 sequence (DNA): TGCGCCAGCAGCCCAGGGGGGGCGAACACTGAAGCTTTCTTT. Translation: CASSPGGANTEAFF.

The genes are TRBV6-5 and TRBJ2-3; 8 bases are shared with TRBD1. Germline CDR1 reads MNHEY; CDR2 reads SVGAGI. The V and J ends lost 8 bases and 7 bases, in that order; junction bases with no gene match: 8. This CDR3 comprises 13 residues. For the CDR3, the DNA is TGTGCCAGCCGACGGACAGGGCGGAATACGCAGTATTTT. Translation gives CASRRTGRNTQYF.

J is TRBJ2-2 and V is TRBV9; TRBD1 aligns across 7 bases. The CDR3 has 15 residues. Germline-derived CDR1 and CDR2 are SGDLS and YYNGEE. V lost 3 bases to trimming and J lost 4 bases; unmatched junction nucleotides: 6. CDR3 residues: CASSAKTGFTGELFF. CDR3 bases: TGTGCCAGCAGCGCAAAGACAGGGTTCACCGGGGAGCTGTTTTTT.

CDR3: CASSPTGTGFNEKLFF. The CDR3 nucleotides are TGTGCCAGCAGCCCAACCGGGACAGGATTTAATGAAAAACTGTTTTTT. The V gene is TRBV7-9, the J gene TRBJ1-4; TRBD1 matches at 8 bases. CDR1 is SEHNR and CDR2 is FQNEAQ in the germline V gene (reference sequence). J was trimmed by 4 bases and V by 5 bases; bases with no gene match: 9. CDR3 size: 16 residues.

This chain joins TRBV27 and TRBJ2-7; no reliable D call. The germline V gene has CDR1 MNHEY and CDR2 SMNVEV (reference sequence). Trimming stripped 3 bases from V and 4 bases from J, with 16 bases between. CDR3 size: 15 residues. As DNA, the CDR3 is TGTGCCAGCAGTTTGGGTCCGACCCTAGTGTACGAGCAGTACTTC. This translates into CASSLGPTLVYEQYF.

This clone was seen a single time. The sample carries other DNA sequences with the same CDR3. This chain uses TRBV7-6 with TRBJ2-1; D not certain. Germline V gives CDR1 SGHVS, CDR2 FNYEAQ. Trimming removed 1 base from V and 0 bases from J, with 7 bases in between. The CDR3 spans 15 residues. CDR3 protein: CASSLVGGSYNEQFF. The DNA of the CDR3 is TGTGCCAGCAGCTTAGTCGGTGGCTCCTACAATGAGCAGTTCTTC.

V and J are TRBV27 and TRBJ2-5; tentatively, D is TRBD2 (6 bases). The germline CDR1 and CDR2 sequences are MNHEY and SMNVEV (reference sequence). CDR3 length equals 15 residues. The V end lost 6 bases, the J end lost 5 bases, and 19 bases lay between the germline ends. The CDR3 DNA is TGTGCCAGCAGAGATTTGTTTGGAGGGTACGAGACCCAGTACTTC. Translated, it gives CASRDLFGGYETQYF.

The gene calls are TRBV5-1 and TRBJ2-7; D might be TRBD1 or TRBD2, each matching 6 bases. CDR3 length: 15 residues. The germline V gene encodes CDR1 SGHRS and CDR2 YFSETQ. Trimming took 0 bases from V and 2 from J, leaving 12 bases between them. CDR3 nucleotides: TGCGCCAGCAGCTTGGAATGGGGGGCCCCCTACGAGCAGTACTTC. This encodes CASSLEWGAPYEQYF.

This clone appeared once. The DNA of the CDR3 is TGTGCCAGCAGCCGTCCCTACCGGGACTCGCACAATGAGCAGTTCTTC. Amino acids: CASSRPYRDSHNEQFF. The genes are TRBV13 and TRBJ2-1; perhaps TRBD2 as D (6 bases). CDR3 size: 16 residues. V was shortened by 5 bases and J by 5 bases, with 19 bases between the two germline ends. Per the germline V gene, CDR1 is PRHDT and CDR2 is FYEKMQ (reference sequence).

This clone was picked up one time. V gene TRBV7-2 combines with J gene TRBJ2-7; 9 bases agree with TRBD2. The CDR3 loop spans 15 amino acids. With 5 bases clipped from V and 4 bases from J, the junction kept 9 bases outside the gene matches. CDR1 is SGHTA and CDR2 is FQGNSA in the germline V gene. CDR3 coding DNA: TGTGCCAGCAGCCCGCCTAGCGGGAATTTTTACGAGCAGTACTTC. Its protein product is CASSPPSGNFYEQYF.

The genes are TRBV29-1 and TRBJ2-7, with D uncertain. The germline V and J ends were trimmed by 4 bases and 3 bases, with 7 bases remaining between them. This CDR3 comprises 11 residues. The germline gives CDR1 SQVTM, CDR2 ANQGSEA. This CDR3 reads CSVAQGYEQYF. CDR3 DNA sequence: TGCAGCGTTGCCCAAGGCTACGAGCAGTACTTC.

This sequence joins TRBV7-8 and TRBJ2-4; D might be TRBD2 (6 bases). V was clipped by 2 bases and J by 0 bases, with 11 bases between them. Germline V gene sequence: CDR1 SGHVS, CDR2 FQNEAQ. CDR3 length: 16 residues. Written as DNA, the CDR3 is TGTGCCAGCAGCTTAATCGGGACTCTAGCCAAAAACATTCAGTACTTC. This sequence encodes CASSLIGTLAKNIQYF.